These 3 T cell receptor beta chains originate from one sample sequenced in a study of blood T cells in healthy people across ages. Together with a sample-barcoded 5' primer, a J-beta primer mix was included in a second PCR lasting about 7 to 11 cycles. MiXCR, applied by TCRdb to the 5' RACE reads, yields one record per CDR3 protein. The table has about 800,000 distinct CDR3 sequences, about 25% seen once. These data were also reused for a study on T cells of mothers and their children.

The sample taken for sequencing was blood. The source is a boy younger than 18 in good health.

The chain has TRBV29-1 and TRBJ1-2; no reliable D call. Germline V gene lookup returns CDR1 SQVTM and CDR2 ANQGSEA. The length of the CDR3 is 12 residues. The CDR3 protein is CSGVYANYGYTF. CDR3 in DNA: TGCAGTGGAGTATATGCTAACTATGGCTACACCTTC.

The V call is TRBV20-1, the J call TRBJ2-5, with D tentatively TRBD2 (5 bases). V gave up 5 bases and J gave up 1 base, with 23 bases separating them. Germline V gene lookup returns CDR1 DFQATT and CDR2 SNEGSKA (reference sequence). CDR3 size: 17 residues. This CDR3 reads CSAPDRRLPGSQETQYF. The CDR3 bases are TGCAGTGCTCCCGATCGCCGCCTTCCGGGATCCCAAGAGACCCAGTACTTC.

This chain connects TRBV5-1 to TRBJ2-3; D possibly uses TRBD1 or TRBD2 (5 bases each). Looked up from germline, CDR1 is SGHRS and CDR2 is YFSETQ. V lost 0 bases, J lost 8 bases, and 16 bases lay in between. This CDR3 has 15 amino acids. DNA of the CDR3: TGCGCCAGCAGCTTGGGGGACGGCCGCAAGGGTACGCAGTATTTT. This encodes CASSLGDGRKGTQYF.